The 22 T cell receptor beta chains listed next were all sequenced from one sample in a study of blood T cell repertoires in COVID-19. Some clones are missing from TCRdb's copy, which holds only in-frame ones; the method was immunoSEQ multiplex PCR. The table lists 300,000 or so clones, about 85% of them singletons. What was sequenced was PBMCs or T cells enriched from blood (not recorded which). These receptors were taken from a woman aged 25-40 years who had recovered from COVID-19.

The V call is TRBV25-1, the J call TRBJ2-7; weak D call: TRBD1 (6 bases). Germline CDR1 is MGHDK and CDR2 is SYGVNS. The CDR3 runs 14 residues. Trimming left V 3 bases short and J 2 bases short, with 11 bases between. CDR3 protein: CASSENRVPYEQYF. The CDR3 coding sequence is TGTGCCAGCAGTGAGAACAGGGTCCCCTACGAGCAGTACTTC.

The chain couples TRBV10-3 to TRBJ1-5; 8 bases align to TRBD1. Germline loops: CDR1 ENHRY, CDR2 SYGVKD. Trimming at V came to 4 bases and at J to 6 bases, leaving 5 bases not matched to a gene. This CDR3 comprises 14 residues. The CDR3 coding sequence is TGTGCCATCAGTGTGACAGGGGTGGGTCAGCCCCAGCATTTT. Protein: CAISVTGVGQPQHF.

The rearrangement links TRBV6-5 to TRBJ1-1, with D perhaps matching TRBD1 (6 bases). Germline values: CDR1 MNHEY, CDR2 SVGAGI. The CDR3 sequence is 15 residues long. Trimming took off 6 bases at V and 1 base at J, with 15 bases between the two ends. The CDR3 here is CASSAPGATNTEAFF. CDR3 nucleotide sequence: TGTGCCAGCAGCGCTCCAGGGGCCACGAACACTGAAGCTTTCTTT.

This clone was seen once. The chain carries TRBV7-6 and TRBJ2-1, with 10 bases that match TRBD2. The CDR3 runs 16 residues. The trim removed 7 bases at V and 4 bases at J, leaving 10 bases unmatched. Germline values: CDR1 SGHVS, CDR2 FNYEAQ. The CDR3 loop is CASTQGASGGYNEQFF. CDR3 sequence (DNA): TGTGCCAGCACTCAAGGGGCTAGCGGGGGTTACAATGAGCAGTTCTTC.

The rearrangement links TRBV7-9 to TRBJ2-7; TRBD2 matches 10 bases. Germline V CDR1 and CDR2: SEHNR, FQNEAQ (reference sequence). The CDR3 has 16 residues. Losses at the gene ends were 7 bases for V and 2 bases for J; bases not matched to a gene: 11. The chain's CDR3 is CASNPGASGGAYEQYF. The CDR3 bases are TGTGCCAGCAACCCAGGGGCTAGCGGGGGCGCCTACGAGCAGTACTTC.

V and J are TRBV20-1 and TRBJ1-2; D remains ambiguous. The CDR3 loop spans 13 amino acids. Trimming took off 3 bases at V and 3 bases at J, with 11 bases between the two ends. In germline, CDR1 is DFQATT, CDR2 SNEGSKA (reference sequence). The CDR3 DNA reads TGCAGTGCTAGTTCCGGGTCTCACTATGGCTACACCTTC. This codes for CSASSGSHYGYTF.

This chain uses TRBV19 with TRBJ2-3, with 8 positions matching TRBD1. The CDR3 loop spans 19 amino acids. After removal of 4 bases from V and 2 bases from J, the junction contained 17 bases not matched to a gene. Germline lookup yields CDR1 LNHDA and CDR2 SQIVND (reference sequence). CDR3 in amino acids: CASSTFLPTQGGYTDTQYF. The CDR3 DNA sequence: TGTGCCAGTAGTACTTTTCTCCCCACACAGGGGGGCTACACAGATACGCAGTATTTT.

Written as DNA, the CDR3 is TGTGCCAGCAGCTTATATTCCGGGGTTGGTGAAAAACTGTTTTTT. Translation gives CASSLYSGVGEKLFF. This chain connects TRBV7-2 to TRBJ1-4; D unresolved. V lost 2 bases and J lost 7, with 14 bases in between. Germline CDR1 reads SGHTA; CDR2 reads FQGNSA. The CDR3 runs to 15 residues.

The rearrangement uses TRBV30 and TRBJ1-2; possibly TRBD1 for D (6 bases). CDR3 length equals 13 residues. Germline V gene sequence: CDR1 GTSNPN, CDR2 SVGIG (reference sequence). Trimming pared 0 bases from V and 4 bases from J, leaving 9 bases between. The CDR3 sequence: CAWSVGQLYGYTF. The CDR3 region has the DNA TGTGCCTGGAGTGTCGGACAGCTCTATGGCTACACCTTC.

The rearrangement links TRBV19 to TRBJ2-5; 12 nucleotides align to TRBD2. Germline values: CDR1 LNHDA, CDR2 SQIVND (reference sequence). Trimming cost V 10 bases and J 4 bases; bases outside gene matches: 4. CDR3 length: 13 residues. CDR3 nucleotide sequence: TGTGCCACCTCACTAGCGGGGGGAGAGACCCAGTACTTC. As protein: CATSLAGGETQYF.

This clone was counted once. The chain carries TRBV9 and TRBJ2-2; a possible D gene is TRBD2 (5 bases). Looked up from germline, CDR1 is SGDLS and CDR2 is YYNGEE. Trimming removed 0 bases from V and 3 bases from J, with 12 bases in between. The CDR3 consists of 16 residues. This CDR3 is CASSVVWGADTGELFF. CDR3 coding DNA: TGTGCCAGCAGCGTAGTTTGGGGAGCTGACACCGGGGAGCTGTTTTTT.

The chain carries TRBV6-5 and TRBJ1-1; D is unresolved. CDR3 length equals 14 residues. Germline loops: CDR1 MNHEY, CDR2 SVGAGI. The ends were cut back, 0 bases at V and 6 bases at J, with 11 bases in the middle. The CDR3 reads CASSYSRAGAEAFF. The CDR3 nucleotides are TGTGCCAGCAGTTACTCGAGGGCCGGGGCTGAAGCTTTCTTT.

Comment on this clone: A read error may account for a junction end that differs from germline. This chain connects TRBV7-7 to TRBJ1-4, with 8 bases fitting TRBD1. The length of the CDR3 is 15 residues. Germline lookup yields CDR1 SSHAT and CDR2 FNYEAQ (reference sequence). The CDR3 sequence: CASSSTTGANEKLFF. The CDR3, as DNA: TGTGCTAGCAGCTCCACGACAGGGGCTAATGAAAAACTGTTTTTT.

The chain is built from TRBV6-7 and TRBJ1-1; D call uncertain. TRBV6-7 qualifies as an ORF whose function is uncertain. The CDR3 extends over 13 amino acids. V gave up 5 bases and J gave up 8 bases, with 15 bases separating them. The CDR3 nucleotides read TGTGCCAGCAGTGCGGGGAGAGGCCCAGAAGCTTTCTTT. The encoded protein is CASSAGRGPEAFF.

The chain joins TRBV3-1 (or the pseudogene TRBV3-2) to TRBJ2-4; D uncertain. CDR3 length: 15 residues. Trimming took 4 bases from V and 0 from J, leaving 10 bases between them. Germline values: CDR1 LGHDT, CDR2 YNNKEL (reference sequence). The CDR3, as DNA: TGTGCCAGCAGCCCTAATGAGCTAGCCAAAAACATTCAGTACTTC. Encoded protein: CASSPNELAKNIQYF.

The chain joins TRBV10-1 to TRBJ1-1, with unresolved D. Germline V gene data show CDR1 as WNHNN and CDR2 as SYGVQD (reference sequence). The CDR3 sequence is 13 residues long. Trimming left V 6 bases short and J 4 bases short, with 12 bases between. The CDR3 sequence: CASRATAGTEAFF. CDR3 coding DNA: TGCGCCAGCAGGGCTACCGCGGGCACTGAAGCTTTCTTT.

This clone was seen more than once but under ten times. The gene calls are TRBV9 and TRBJ1-1, with 11 bases aligning to TRBD1. J was trimmed by 8 bases and V by 3 bases; bases with no gene match: 9. CDR3 size: 15 residues. Germline CDR1 SGDLS, CDR2 YYNGEE. CDR3 sequence (DNA): TGTGCCAGCAGCGACGGACAGGGGGCCTTTTTAGAAGCTTTCTTT. It specifies CASSDGQGAFLEAFF.

The gene calls are TRBV7-8 and TRBJ1-6; TRBD1 might be the D (5 bases). This CDR3 is 15 amino acids long. Germline V CDR1 and CDR2: SGHVS, FQNEAQ. The V gene lost 0 bases and the J gene lost 7 bases, with 10 bases spanning the gap. DNA for the CDR3: TGTGCCAGCAGCTTAGCAGGGGTGCCCAATTCACCCCTCCACTTT. It yields the protein CASSLAGVPNSPLHF.

V gene TRBV9 combines with J gene TRBJ2-7, with 10 bases identical to TRBD1. CDR3 size: 16 residues. Germline CDR1 SGDLS, CDR2 YYNGEE. J gave up 2 bases and V 4 bases, and 9 bases lay outside the gene matches. Here the CDR3 DNA reads TGTGCCAGCAGCCTCCGGGACAGGGGTCCTCCCTACGAGCAGTACTTC. Protein product: CASSLRDRGPPYEQYF.

V usage is TRBV5-1 and J usage is TRBJ2-1; D may be TRBD1 (5 bases). Trimming took 1 base from V and 10 from J, leaving 6 bases between them. The CDR3 has 11 amino acids. Germline V gene sequence: CDR1 SGHRS, CDR2 YFSETQ. The CDR3 here is CASSLKGEQFF. CDR3 nucleotide sequence: TGCGCCAGCAGCTTGAAGGGGGAGCAGTTCTTC.

The V and J genes are TRBV14 and TRBJ1-1; D gene ambiguous. Germline CDR1 reads SGHDN; CDR2 reads FVKESK. This CDR3 has 15 residues. The V gene lost 1 base and the J gene lost 1 base, with 10 bases spanning the gap. The CDR3: CASSQVRSRNTEAFF. DNA of the CDR3: TGTGCCAGCAGCCAAGTGAGGTCGAGGAACACTGAAGCTTTCTTT.

V is TRBV28 and J is TRBJ1-4, with D maybe TRBD1 (5 bases). V gave up 7 bases and J gave up 5 bases, with 14 bases separating them. The CDR3 consists of 14 residues. Germline V gene data show CDR1 as MDHEN and CDR2 as SYDVKM. CDR3 region: CASKTQVPNEKLFF. The CDR3, as DNA: TGTGCCAGCAAAACACAGGTACCGAATGAAAAACTGTTTTTT.